This TCR beta chain was observed in a study of regulatory T cells in long-lasting Graves disease. This clonotype was observed a handful of times. No antigen is known for it. HTBI primers from iRepertoire and Arm-PCR of CDR3 regions yielded the TCR beta libraries. TCRdb reprocessed the multiplex PCR reads via MiXCR and lists one record per CDR3 protein. The sample comprises about 540,000 distinct CDR3 sequences, approximately 15% of which are singletons, and more than 8.5% rests with the top ten. This sample's time point: newly diagnosed GD, antithyroid drugs for less than 3 months. The authors made the TCR library using RNA they extracted from PBMCs. Overall study findings and caveats: Persistent disease exhibited a predilection for TRBV28, TRBJ1-2 and TRBJ2-5.

This CDR3 has 13 amino acids. The germline CDR1 and CDR2 sequences are MGHRA and YSYEKL. V was trimmed by 3 bases and J by 16 bases, leaving 16 bases between them. These data also featured in a second study, about T cells in Graves' hyperthyroidism and ophthalmopathy. As reported in that work: No ophthalmopathy progression within 18 months constituted stable Graves' hyperthyroidism.

This sequence was found in a man aged 25 to 40 with Graves disease. This chain connects TRBV4-1 to TRBJ1-6; D is undetermined. The specimen was peripheral blood mononuclear cells (PBMCs), collected at new diagnosis, from a patient treated with antithyroid drugs. In DNA form, the CDR3 reads TGCGCCAGCAGCCACGTGAACGGGTGGGAACTCCACTTT. Protein sequence: CASSHVNGWELHF.